This T cell receptor beta chain is from a study of Ad26.COV2.S vaccination and SARS-CoV-2 variants. Method: immunoSEQ multiplex PCR; TCRdb's copy keeps in-frame clones and lacks some. The sample holds a few hundred thousand clones, almost 90% seen once. Findings and limits, study-wide: The study found higher spike-specific TCR breadth in vaccine than placebo recipients.

Germline values: CDR1 MNHNS, CDR2 SASEGT. Trimming took 6 bases from V and 3 from J; bases not matched to a gene: 5. This CDR3 contains 13 residues. Described treatment: approximately 18 received Ad26.COV2.S at low or high dose, single or two shots; 5 received placebo; per-sample allocation not given. Sampling happened 63 days after the first vaccine or placebo injection. Concerning this clone itself: Its antigen is unknown.

The sample here was peripheral blood, taken in a trial of Ad26.COV2.S vaccine versus placebo. The genes are TRBV6-1 and TRBJ2-7, with 7 nucleotides matching TRBD1. The clonotype was recovered from a person between 18 and 59 years old who received the Ad26.COV2.S COVID-19 vaccine or a placebo. The CDR3 DNA reads TGTGCCAGCAGCCAGACAGGGTACTACGAGCAGTACTTC. This codes for CASSQTGYYEQYF.